One sample yielded the 26 T cell receptor beta chains listed below, sequenced in a study of OX40 agonist ivuxolimab in advanced cancers. This table comes from immunoSEQ multiplex PCR, and its TCRdb copy is limited to in-frame clones, with some not included. This repertoire shows roughly 53,000 clones, around nine tenths found once; its top ten account for around 1.5%. The input for sequencing was CD4+ or CD8+ T cells sorted from blood, taken in a trial of the OX40 agonist ivuxolimab. The receptors shown here come from an adult with an advanced solid tumor such as melanoma, head and neck, liver or kidney cancer.

This chain joins TRBV19 and TRBJ2-7, with D unresolved. The ends were cut back, 4 bases at V and 0 bases at J, with 7 bases in the middle. CDR1 and CDR2 from the germline V gene are LNHDA and SQIVND (reference sequence). CDR3 length: 13 amino acids. Here the CDR3 DNA reads TGTGCCAGTAGTACGCAGGACTCCTACGAGCAGTACTTC. The encoded protein is CASSTQDSYEQYF.

This chain uses TRBV27 with TRBJ1-2, with 7 positions matching TRBD1. The CDR3 covers 14 residues. Trimming took 2 bases from V and 6 from J; bases not matched to a gene: 6. Germline loops: CDR1 MNHEY, CDR2 SMNVEV (reference sequence). The CDR3 nucleotides read TGTGCCAGCAGTTTAGGACAGGCTTTAAATGGCTACACCTTC. Protein product: CASSLGQALNGYTF.

This clone came up once. Germline and junction disagree at one end, which may indicate a read error. V gene TRBV5-1 combines with J gene TRBJ1-3; no clear D. The CDR3 loop spans 15 amino acids. The V gene's germline CDR1 is SGHRS and CDR2 YFSETQ. CDR3 in amino acids: CTSSFAPQRGNTIYF. In DNA form, the CDR3 reads TGCACCAGCAGCTTTGCCCCCCAGAGGGGAAACACCATATATTTT.

The chain employs TRBV28 and TRBJ2-3; a weak D match, TRBD1 (6 bases). The CDR3 totals 14 residues. V was shortened by 1 base and J by 4 bases, with 9 bases between the two germline ends. Germline V gene data show CDR1 as MDHEN and CDR2 as SYDVKM. The CDR3 loop reads CASSLSAGADTQYF. In DNA form, the CDR3 reads TGTGCCAGCAGTTTATCGGCAGGGGCAGATACGCAGTATTTT.

The chain combines TRBV2 with TRBJ2-2; D may be TRBD1 (6 bases). The CDR3 runs 14 residues. Germline CDR1 reads SNHLY; CDR2 reads FYNNEI. V lost 8 bases and J lost 3, with 13 bases in between. The CDR3 loop reads CASRVRGDTGELFF. CDR3 bases: TGTGCCAGCCGAGTCAGGGGTGACACCGGGGAGCTGTTTTTT.

The rearrangement joins TRBV2 to TRBJ1-1; the D is unclear. Germline V gene lookup returns CDR1 SNHLY and CDR2 FYNNEI. V was pared by 3 bases and J by 1 base, with 6 bases between. The CDR3 runs to 13 residues. The CDR3 coding sequence is TGTGCCAGCAGTGAGGACGGGAACACTGAAGCTTTCTTT. It is translated as CASSEDGNTEAFF.

The V and J genes are TRBV7-3 and TRBJ1-2; D unclear. Germline V gene sequence: CDR1 SGHTA, CDR2 FQGTGA. This CDR3 contains 14 residues. The V gene lost 1 base and the J gene lost 0 bases, with 6 bases spanning the gap. The CDR3 coding sequence is TGTGCCAGCAGCTTAAGTCCGGCTAACTATGGCTACACCTTC. Translated, it gives CASSLSPANYGYTF.

The CDR3 sequence is CASSPRRGQETQYF. The CDR3 DNA reads TGTGCCAGCAGCCCGCGCAGGGGGCAAGAGACCCAGTACTTC. The chain combines TRBV7-9 with TRBJ2-5; TRBD1 aligns across 7 bases. This CDR3 has 14 residues. Germline V gene data show CDR1 as SEHNR and CDR2 as FQNEAQ (reference sequence). Trimming took 5 bases from V and 2 from J; bases not matched to a gene: 5.

The chain recombines TRBV9 with TRBJ2-1; D tentatively reads TRBD1 or TRBD2 (7 bases each). The CDR3 covers 23 residues. From germline, CDR1 is SGDLS and CDR2 YYNGEE. With 4 bases removed from V and 0 bases from J, the gap between germline ends came to 35 bases. The CDR3 loop reads CASSPPRGQPSGGGLYSYNEQFF. The CDR3 DNA follows: TGTGCCAGCAGCCCCCCTAGGGGCCAACCCTCAGGGGGGGGGTTGTACTCCTACAATGAGCAGTTCTTC.

This clone has a single count. V is TRBV28 and J is TRBJ2-1, with 8 nucleotides matching TRBD1. The J segment lost 12 bases and the V segment lost 6 bases, leaving 7 bases of the junction unmatched. Germline V gene lookup returns CDR1 MDHEN and CDR2 SYDVKM. The CDR3 extends over 12 amino acids. Written as DNA, the CDR3 is TGTGCCAGCAGCCTCGACAGGGGTGCGCAGTTCTTC. It specifies CASSLDRGAQFF.

V usage is TRBV6-1 and J usage is TRBJ2-1; D ambiguous. Between the trimmed V and J ends, which lost 4 bases and 4 bases, there was a span of 11 bases. The CDR3 extends over 14 amino acids. Germline values: CDR1 MNHNS, CDR2 SASEGT. As DNA, the CDR3 is TGTGCCAGCAGTGTGGAGCGAGGATACAATGAGCAGTTCTTC. It encodes CASSVERGYNEQFF.

The chain combines TRBV27 with TRBJ2-1; D not certain. CDR3 length: 14 residues. Germline CDR1 MNHEY, CDR2 SMNVEV (reference sequence). The V gene lost 7 bases and the J gene lost 10 bases, with 20 bases spanning the gap. The CDR3: CASKSAESWGEQFF. CDR3 nucleotide sequence: TGTGCCAGCAAGTCTGCGGAGTCTTGGGGAGAGCAGTTCTTC.

The V gene is TRBV7-8, the J gene TRBJ2-1; 11 bases line up with TRBD1. V shed 8 bases, J shed 5 bases, and the junction held 2 bases outside the gene matches. CDR3 length equals 13 residues. Per germline, CDR1 SGHVS and CDR2 FQNEAQ. CDR3 nucleotides: TGTGCCAGCGGGGACAGGGGGAACAATGAGCAGTTCTTC. Protein product: CASGDRGNNEQFF.

The CDR3 DNA reads TGTGCCAGCAGCTTATATAGCGGGGGGGTACCCTACGAGCAGTACTTC. The encoded protein is CASSLYSGGVPYEQYF. J is TRBJ2-7 and V is TRBV5-4; TRBD2 matches at 11 bases. This CDR3 region has 16 residues. The germline V gene encodes CDR1 SGHNT and CDR2 YYREEE (reference sequence). The trim removed 2 bases at V and 2 bases at J, leaving 6 bases unmatched.

CDR3 protein: CASSQTGVGEQYF. The DNA for the CDR3 is TGTGCCAGCAGCCAAACAGGGGTCGGTGAGCAGTACTTC. V and J are TRBV7-9 and TRBJ2-7; 7 nucleotides line up with TRBD1. J lost 7 bases, V lost 5 bases, and 8 bases had no gene match. Germline V gives CDR1 SEHNR, CDR2 FQNEAQ (reference sequence). This CDR3 has 13 amino acids. Full variable domain (rest looked up from reference TRBV7-9 and TRBJ2-7): DTGVSQNPRHKITKRGQNVTFRCDPISEHNRLYWYRQTLGQGPEFLTYFQNEAQLEKSRLLSDRFSAERPKGSFSTLEIQRTEQGDSAMYLCASSQTGVGEQYFGPGTRLTVT.

The chain uses TRBV19 and TRBJ1-5, with D unresolved. V was trimmed by 6 bases and J by 0 bases, leaving 9 bases between them. The germline gives CDR1 LNHDA, CDR2 SQIVND (reference sequence). The CDR3 loop spans 14 amino acids. In DNA form, the CDR3 reads TGTGCCAGTAGCGTCGTTATTAGCAATCAGCCCCAGCATTTT. Its protein product is CASSVVISNQPQHF.

The V and J genes are TRBV11-2 and TRBJ2-1; D gene uncertain. The CDR3 runs 16 residues. The germline gives CDR1 SGHAT, CDR2 FQNNGV. V was shortened by 0 bases and J by 0 bases, with 9 bases between the two germline ends. The CDR3 region has the DNA TGTGCCAGCAGCTTAGAACGGCTCAGCTCCTACAATGAGCAGTTCTTC. It is translated as CASSLERLSSYNEQFF.

V and J are TRBV4-2 and TRBJ1-1, with a tentative D call TRBD1 (6 bases). V lost 1 base, J lost 10 bases, and 16 bases lay in between. The CDR3 spans 14 residues. Germline lookup yields CDR1 LGHNA and CDR2 YNFKEQ. The CDR3 DNA follows: TGTGCCAGCAGCCAAGTCACAGGGTGGGGTACAGCTTTCTTT. It translates to CASSQVTGWGTAFF.

The genes are TRBV7-3 and TRBJ2-2; D remains unclear. The CDR3 contains 12 residues. V lost 5 bases, J lost 6 bases, and 7 bases lay in between. Germline CDR1 SGHTA, CDR2 FQGTGA. CDR3 protein: CASSPRAGELFF. The CDR3 DNA reads as TGTGCCAGCAGCCCCCGCGCCGGGGAGCTGTTTTTT.

This chain links TRBV5-5 with TRBJ2-1, with D perhaps matching TRBD1 or TRBD2 (7 bases each). Trimming cost V 3 bases and J 5 bases, with 18 bases left between them. The CDR3 has 16 amino acids. The germline V gene encodes CDR1 SGHKS and CDR2 YYEKEE (reference sequence). The DNA for the CDR3 is TGTGCCAGCAGCTCGGGAGGACAGACAGGGAACAATGAGCAGTTCTTC. It yields the protein CASSSGGQTGNNEQFF.

The chain combines TRBV4-1 with TRBJ1-1, with D perhaps TRBD1 (5 bases). This CDR3 comprises 17 residues. Germline V gene sequence: CDR1 MGHRA, CDR2 YSYEKL. Trimming removed 0 bases from V and 4 bases from J, with 18 bases in between. The CDR3 DNA reads TGCGCCAGCAGCCAAGATCTTAATGGGGCTATGGGCACTGAAGCTTTCTTT. Encoded protein: CASSQDLNGAMGTEAFF.

The V call is TRBV5-1, the J call TRBJ2-1; D is ambiguous. The length of the CDR3 is 13 residues. V lost 5 bases to trimming and J lost 1 base, with 7 bases between them. Germline values: CDR1 SGHRS, CDR2 YFSETQ. CDR3 residues: CASSQVSYNEQFF. The CDR3 DNA sequence: TGCGCCAGCAGTCAAGTATCCTACAATGAGCAGTTCTTC. Variable domain in full (rest from reference TRBV5-1 and TRBJ2-1): KAGVTQTPRYLIKTRGQQVTLSCSPISGHRSVSWYQQTPGQGLQFLFEYFSETQRNKGNFPGRFSGRQFSNSRSEMNVSTLELGDSALYLCASSQVSYNEQFFGPGTRLTVL.

The chain uses TRBV7-9 and TRBJ2-5; D is unresolved. The germline V gene encodes CDR1 SEHNR and CDR2 FQNEAQ (reference sequence). Trimming left V 4 bases short and J 1 base short, with 4 bases between. This CDR3 is 12 amino acids long. The CDR3 loop reads CASSSLQETQYF. CDR3 nucleotides: TGTGCCAGCAGCTCTCTCCAAGAGACCCAGTACTTC. The entire variable domain, with the rest obtained from reference TRBV7-9 and TRBJ2-5, is as follows: DTGVSQNPRHKITKRGQNVTFRCDPISEHNRLYWYRQTLGQGPEFLTYFQNEAQLEKSRLLSDRFSAERPKGSFSTLEIQRTEQGDSAMYLCASSSLQETQYFGPGTRLLVL.

As to this clone: A junction boundary mismatches the germline segment, possibly from a read error. The chain links TRBV11-2 to TRBJ2-7, with 8 bases matching TRBD2. Per the germline V gene, CDR1 is SGHAT and CDR2 is FQNNGV. The CDR3 sequence is 15 residues long. CDR3 nucleotide sequence: TGTGCCAGCAGCCTAGAGCGGGGGAGCTCCTACGAGCAGTACTTC. Residues: CASSLERGSSYEQYF.

This sequence joins TRBV5-5 and TRBJ1-5, with D possibly being TRBD1 (6 bases). The CDR3 runs 16 residues. Trimming stripped 3 bases from V and 3 bases from J, with 16 bases between. CDR1 and CDR2 (germline): SGHKS, YYEKEE (reference sequence). The CDR3 DNA sequence: TGTGCCAGCAGCTGGGGGCCGGCCAGACCCAATCAGCCCCAGCATTTT. Translated, it gives CASSWGPARPNQPQHF.

The rearrangement joins TRBV7-9 to TRBJ2-7, with 8 bases matching TRBD2. This CDR3 comprises 16 residues. J gave up 5 bases and V 5 bases, and 14 bases lay outside the gene matches. Germline values: CDR1 SEHNR, CDR2 FQNEAQ (reference sequence). CDR3 protein: CASSLRTSPFSHEQYF. CDR3 coding DNA: TGTGCCAGCAGCCTCCGGACTAGCCCATTTAGCCACGAGCAGTACTTC.